The 6 T cell receptor beta chains reported below all come from one sample, sequenced in a study of T-cell reconstitution after alpha-beta-depleted transplantation in children. A library of TCRbeta sequences, prepared with unique molecular identifiers, was generated. MiXCR, applied by TCRdb to the PCR reads, yields one record per CDR3 protein. The sample yields 450,000 to 600,000 distinct CDR3 sequences, 10% to 15% seen once. Sequenced material: PBMCs, mostly from graft donor cells, taken 360 days after TCRalphabeta/CD19-depleted stem cell transplant. The receptors shown here come from a male patient between 10 and 17 years old who had a stem cell transplant for acute myeloid leukemia, so the T cells may come from the graft donor.

This clonotype was counted many times. V is TRBV5-1 and J is TRBJ2-7; 9 bases match TRBD2. Germline V gene data show CDR1 as SGHRS and CDR2 as YFSETQ. There are 18 residues in the CDR3. V gave up 0 bases and J gave up 7 bases; unmatched junction bases: 17. In nucleotides, the CDR3 is TGCGCCAGCAGCTTGGATTTGTTCTTTGGGACTAGCCGCCCGGAGCAGTACTTC. Its protein product is CASSLDLFFGTSRPEQYF.

This clonotype has a count of ten or more. The chain combines TRBV24-1 with TRBJ2-1; D is possibly TRBD2 (5 bases). From germline, CDR1 is KGHDR and CDR2 SFDVKD. The V end was cut by 5 bases, the J end by 5 bases, with 9 bases between. This CDR3 has 13 residues. In DNA form, the CDR3 reads TGTGCCACCAGTGGGACTGGTAACAATGAGCAGTTCTTC. This codes for CATSGTGNNEQFF.

This clonotype has more than one count but fewer than ten. V and J are TRBV4-3 and TRBJ2-1; the match to TRBD2 covers 14 bases. V gave up 4 bases and J gave up 9 bases; unmatched junction bases: 14. Germline CDR1 is LGHNA and CDR2 is YSLEER. The CDR3 spans 18 residues. In DNA, the CDR3 is TGCGCCAGCAGCCCTAGGGGGGGTCCGGGACTAGCGGGGGTTGAGCAGTTCTTC. This encodes CASSPRGGPGLAGVEQFF.

The chain has TRBV20-1 and TRBJ2-7, with TRBD2 matching 10 bases. This CDR3 has 14 amino acids. Germline values: CDR1 DFQATT, CDR2 SNEGSKA (reference sequence). V dropped 8 bases and J dropped 2; count of bases not matched to a gene: 9. CDR3 nucleotides: TGCAGTACCAAGAAGCGGGAGGGCCCCTACGAGCAGTACTTC. It specifies CSTKKREGPYEQYF.

For the CDR3, the DNA is TGCAGCGTTGAAGGGGCTAGGGACAGGGGAACCTATGGCTACACCTTC. This encodes CSVEGARDRGTYGYTF. The chain carries TRBV29-1 and TRBJ1-2; TRBD1 aligns across 10 bases. The CDR3 consists of 16 residues. CDR1 and CDR2 (germline): SQVTM, ANQGSEA. Trimming cost V 1 base and J 4 bases; bases outside gene matches: 9.

The chain couples TRBV14 to TRBJ2-1; 9 bases are shared with TRBD2. The CDR3 spans 16 residues. V lost 2 bases to trimming and J lost 10 bases; unmatched junction nucleotides: 12. Germline V gene sequence: CDR1 SGHDN, CDR2 FVKESK. The CDR3 here is CASSQRGTSHPLEQFF. CDR3 in DNA: TGTGCCAGCAGCCAAAGAGGGACTAGCCACCCCTTGGAGCAGTTCTTC.